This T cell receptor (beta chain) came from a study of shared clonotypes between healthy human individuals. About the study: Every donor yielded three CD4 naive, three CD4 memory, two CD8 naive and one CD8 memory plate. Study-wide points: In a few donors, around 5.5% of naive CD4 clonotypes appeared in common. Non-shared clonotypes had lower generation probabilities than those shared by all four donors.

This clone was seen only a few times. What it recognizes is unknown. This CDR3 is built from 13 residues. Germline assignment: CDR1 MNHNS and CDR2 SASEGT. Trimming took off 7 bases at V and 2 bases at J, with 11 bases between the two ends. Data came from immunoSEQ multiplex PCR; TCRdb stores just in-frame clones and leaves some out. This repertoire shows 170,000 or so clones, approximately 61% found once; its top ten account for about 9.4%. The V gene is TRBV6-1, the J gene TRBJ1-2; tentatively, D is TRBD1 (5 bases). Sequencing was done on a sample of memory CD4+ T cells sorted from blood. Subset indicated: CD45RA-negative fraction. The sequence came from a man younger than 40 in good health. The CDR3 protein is CASTLDRNYGYTF. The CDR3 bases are TGTGCCAGCACTCTCGACAGAAACTATGGCTACACCTTC.